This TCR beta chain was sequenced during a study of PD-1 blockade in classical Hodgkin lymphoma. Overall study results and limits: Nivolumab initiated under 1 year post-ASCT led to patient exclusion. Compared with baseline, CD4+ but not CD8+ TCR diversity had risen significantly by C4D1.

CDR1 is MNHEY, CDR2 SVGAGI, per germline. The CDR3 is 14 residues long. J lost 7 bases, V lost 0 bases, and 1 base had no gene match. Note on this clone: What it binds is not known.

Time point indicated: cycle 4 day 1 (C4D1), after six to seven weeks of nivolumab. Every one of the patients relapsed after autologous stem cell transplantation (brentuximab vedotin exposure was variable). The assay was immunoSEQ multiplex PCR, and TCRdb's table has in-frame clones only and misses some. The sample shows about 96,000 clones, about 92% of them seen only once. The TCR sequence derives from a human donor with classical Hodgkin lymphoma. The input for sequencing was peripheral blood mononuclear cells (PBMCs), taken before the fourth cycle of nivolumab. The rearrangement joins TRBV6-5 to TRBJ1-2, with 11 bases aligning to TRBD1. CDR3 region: CASSYSGTGGGYTF. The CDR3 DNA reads TGTGCCAGCAGTTACTCGGGGACAGGGGGTGGCTACACCTTC.